This entry concerns a single T cell receptor beta chain. Its target is not known. The time point denotes: cycle 4 day 1 (C4D1), after around six weeks of nivolumab. Every patient experienced relapse after autologous stem cell transplantation, and brentuximab vedotin exposure varied. The sample is drawn from a study of PD-1 blockade in classical Hodgkin lymphoma. Study as a whole: Treatment was intravenous nivolumab, 3 mg/kg every 2 weeks, until progression.

The assay was immunoSEQ multiplex PCR, and TCRdb's table has in-frame clones only and misses some. The table includes 41,000 or so clones, around 74% detected once. Study conclusions and caveats: Patients starting nivolumab less than 1 year after ASCT had lower diversity and were excluded from later analyses. TCR diversity in CD4+, not CD8+, cells rose significantly by C4D1.

The source material was peripheral blood mononuclear cells (PBMCs), sampled before the fourth cycle of nivolumab. The receptor comes from a human donor with classical Hodgkin lymphoma.

The CDR3 sequence: CASSQSDRAHTGELFF. CDR3 sequence (DNA): TGTGCCAGCAGCCAGAGCGACAGGGCCCACACCGGGGAGCTGTTTTTT. This sequence joins TRBV5-4 and TRBJ2-2; 7 nucleotides line up with TRBD1. CDR1 SGHNT and CDR2 YYREEE come from the germline V gene (reference sequence). This CDR3 region has 16 residues. The trim removed 4 bases at V and 3 bases at J, leaving 9 bases unmatched.